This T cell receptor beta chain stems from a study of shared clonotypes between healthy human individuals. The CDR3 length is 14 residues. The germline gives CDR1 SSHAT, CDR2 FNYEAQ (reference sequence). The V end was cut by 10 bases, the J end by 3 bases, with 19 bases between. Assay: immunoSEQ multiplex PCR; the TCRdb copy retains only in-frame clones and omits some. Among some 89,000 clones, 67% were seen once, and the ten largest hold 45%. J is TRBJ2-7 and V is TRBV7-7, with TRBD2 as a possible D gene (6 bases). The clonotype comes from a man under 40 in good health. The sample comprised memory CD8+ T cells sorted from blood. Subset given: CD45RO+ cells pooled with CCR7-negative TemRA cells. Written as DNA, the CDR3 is TGTGCCACAGCCCGGATGGAGGAGGGCTACGAGCAGTACTTC. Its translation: CATARMEEGYEQYF. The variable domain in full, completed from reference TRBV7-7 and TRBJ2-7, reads GAGVSQSPRYKVTKRGQDVTLRCDPISSHATLYWYQQALGQGPEFLTYFNYEAQPDKSGLPSDRFSAERPEGSISTLTIQRTEQRDSAMYRCATARMEEGYEQYFGPGTRLTVT.